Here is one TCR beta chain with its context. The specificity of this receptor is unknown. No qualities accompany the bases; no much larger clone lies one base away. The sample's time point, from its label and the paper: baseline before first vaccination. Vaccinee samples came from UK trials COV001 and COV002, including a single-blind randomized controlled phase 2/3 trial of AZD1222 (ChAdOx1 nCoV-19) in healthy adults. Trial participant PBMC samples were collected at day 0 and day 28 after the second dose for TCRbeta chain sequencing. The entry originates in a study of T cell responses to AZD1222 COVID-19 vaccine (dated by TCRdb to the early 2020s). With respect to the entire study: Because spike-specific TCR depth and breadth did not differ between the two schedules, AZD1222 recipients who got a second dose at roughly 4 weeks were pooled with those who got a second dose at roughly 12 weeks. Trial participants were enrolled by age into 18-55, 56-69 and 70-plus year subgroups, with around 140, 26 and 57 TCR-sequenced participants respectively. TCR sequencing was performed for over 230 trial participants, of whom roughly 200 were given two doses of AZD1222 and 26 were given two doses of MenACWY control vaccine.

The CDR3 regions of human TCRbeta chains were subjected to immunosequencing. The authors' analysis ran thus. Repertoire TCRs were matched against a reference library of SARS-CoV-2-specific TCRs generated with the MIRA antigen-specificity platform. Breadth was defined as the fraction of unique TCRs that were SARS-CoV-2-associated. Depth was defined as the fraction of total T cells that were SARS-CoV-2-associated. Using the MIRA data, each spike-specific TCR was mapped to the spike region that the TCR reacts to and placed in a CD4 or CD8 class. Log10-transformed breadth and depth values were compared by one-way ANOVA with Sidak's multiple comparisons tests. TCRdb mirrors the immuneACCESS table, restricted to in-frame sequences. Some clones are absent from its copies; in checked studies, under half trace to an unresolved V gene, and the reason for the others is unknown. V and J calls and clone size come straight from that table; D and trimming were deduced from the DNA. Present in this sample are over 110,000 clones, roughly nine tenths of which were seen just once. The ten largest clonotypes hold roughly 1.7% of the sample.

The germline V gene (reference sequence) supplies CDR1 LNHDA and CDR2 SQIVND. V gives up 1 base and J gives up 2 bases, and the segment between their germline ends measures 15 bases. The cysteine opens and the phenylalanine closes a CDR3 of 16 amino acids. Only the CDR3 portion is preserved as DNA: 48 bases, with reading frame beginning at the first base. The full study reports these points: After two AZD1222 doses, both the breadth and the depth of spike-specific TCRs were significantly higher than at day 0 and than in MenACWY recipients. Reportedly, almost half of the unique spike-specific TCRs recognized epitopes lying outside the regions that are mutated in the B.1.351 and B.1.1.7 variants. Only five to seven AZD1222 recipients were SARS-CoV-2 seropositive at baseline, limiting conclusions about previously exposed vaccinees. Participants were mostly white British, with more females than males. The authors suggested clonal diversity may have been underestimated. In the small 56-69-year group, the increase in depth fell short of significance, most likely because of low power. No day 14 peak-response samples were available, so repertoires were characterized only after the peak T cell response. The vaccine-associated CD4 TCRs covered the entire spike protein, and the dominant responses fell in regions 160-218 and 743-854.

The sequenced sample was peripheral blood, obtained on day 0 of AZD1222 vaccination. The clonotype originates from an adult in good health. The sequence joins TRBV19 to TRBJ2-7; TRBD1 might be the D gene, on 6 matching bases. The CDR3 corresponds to CASSIAWTVTAYEQYF. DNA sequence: TGTGCCAGTAGTATAGCCTGGACAGTCACCGCCTACGAGCAGTACTTC.